This T cell receptor (beta chain) was sequenced during a study of cytomegalovirus exposure and HLA in healthy donors. With regard to this clone: Antigen unknown.

The length of the CDR3 is 16 residues. PCR primers comprised 60 Vbeta and 13 Jbeta primers. The assay was immunoSEQ multiplex PCR, and TCRdb's table has in-frame clones only and misses some. The repertoire consists of roughly 190,000 clones, with around 84% occurring once and the leading ten covering roughly 1.6%. Findings and caveats of the study: Upon later analysis, TCR association rates were observed to vary by HLA locus, being highest for DRB1 and lowest for HLA-C.

Sample: PBMCs. The TCR originated in a young woman in good health and CMV-seronegative. The chain joins TRBV21-1 to TRBJ1-5. TRBV21-1 is marked as a pseudogene. This CDR3 reads CASSDDRGDSNQPQHF. The CDR3 DNA is TGTGCCAGCAGCGATGATCGGGGTGATAGCAATCAGCCCCAGCATTTT.